The subject of this entry is one TCR beta chain. Its antigen is not identified. This specimen belongs to a study of blood T cells in healthy people across ages. Every donor gave 8.5 to 10 milliliters of peripheral blood. Study-wide results and caveats: Diversity of TCR beta per million T cells declined in a roughly linear way with age. PBMCs left unsorted prevented a conclusive naive versus antigen-experienced comparison. A greater number of naive CD4+ cells and higher diversity distinguished long-lived donors from aged donors.

Through a sample-barcoded 5' primer and a J-beta primer mix, a second PCR was run for roughly 7 to 11 cycles. TCRdb independently ran MiXCR on the 5' RACE reads; one entry per CDR3 protein. The data hold 450,000 to 600,000 distinct CDR3 sequences, with about 29% observed a single time. The CDR3 length is 13 residues. V was pared by 6 bases and J by 6 bases, with 12 bases between. Germline-derived CDR1 and CDR2 are SGHRS and YFSETQ. A further study also used this sample, focusing on T cells of mothers and their children.

This rearrangement joins TRBV5-1 to TRBJ2-2; D gene ambiguous. This clonotype was obtained from a boy between 2 and 10 years old in good health. Sequencing was performed on blood. CDR3 sequence: CASTQTGPGELFF. The CDR3, as DNA: TGCGCCAGCACCCAGACCGGCCCCGGGGAGCTGTTTTTT.